These T cell receptor beta chains were read from a single sample in a study of T cells after yellow fever vaccination. Via MiXCR, TCRdb re-called the 5' RACE reads, giving one row per CDR3 protein. The sample comprises about 630,000 distinct CDR3 sequences, 9% to 15% of which are singletons, and 14% to 15% rests with the top ten. This specimen consisted of PBMCs, obtained on the day of the yellow fever booster vaccination. The source of these receptors is a man between 25 and 39 years old who received the YFV17D yellow fever vaccine. The CDR3 runs from the conserved cysteine through the conserved F or W. Fields, in order: clone size, J gene, D gene, V gene, CDR3 protein, CDR3 DNA. D genes are given only for firm matches. Only part of the rows carry a size: once, few, many, or a class if the clone is expanded.

size: .
J: TRBJ1-1
D: .
V: TRBV3-1
CDR3: CASSLNSGGGTEAFF
DNA: TGTGCCAGCAGCCTAAATAGTGGGGGAGGCACTGAAGCTTTCTTT

size: few
J: TRBJ2-7
D: .
V: TRBV27
CDR3: CASSFFADKVYEQYF
DNA: TGTGCCAGCAGTTTCTTCGCGGACAAGGTCTACGAGCAGTACTTC

size: .
J: TRBJ1-5
D: TRBD1
V: TRBV10-3
CDR3: CAAKQGMNQPQHF
DNA: TGTGCCGCCAAACAGGGGATGAATCAGCCCCAGCATTTT

size: .
J: TRBJ1-2
D: .
V: TRBV5-1
CDR3: CASSLADGGRRFNYGYTF
DNA: TGCGCCAGCAGCTTGGCCGACGGGGGGCGGAGGTTTAACTATGGCTACACCTTC

size: few
J: TRBJ2-7
D: TRBD1
V: TRBV20-1
CDR3: CSASRQGLHEQYF
DNA: TGCAGTGCTTCCAGACAGGGTCTCCACGAGCAGTACTTC

size: .
J: TRBJ2-3
D: TRBD2
V: TRBV20-1
CDR3: CSARDSTLAGVADTQYF
DNA: TGCAGTGCTAGAGATAGTACACTAGCGGGAGTTGCAGATACGCAGTATTTT

size: .
J: TRBJ2-1
D: TRBD2
V: TRBV15
CDR3: CATSRVWGLAGGVSSYNEQFF
DNA: TGTGCCACCAGCAGAGTTTGGGGACTAGCGGGAGGGGTGAGCTCCTACAATGAGCAGTTCTTC

size: .
J: TRBJ2-2
D: .
V: TRBV18
CDR3: CASSHRSGNTGELFF
DNA: TGTGCCAGCTCCCACCGTTCGGGAAACACCGGGGAGCTGTTTTTT

size: .
J: TRBJ2-5
D: TRBD2
V: TRBV20-1
CDR3: CSASGLAGPAETQYF
DNA: TGCAGTGCTAGTGGGCTAGCGGGACCGGCGGAGACCCAGTACTTC

size: .
J: TRBJ2-5
D: .
V: TRBV19
CDR3: CASSVLDRETQYF
DNA: TGTGCCAGTAGTGTACTAGACCGGGAGACCCAGTACTTC

size: few
J: TRBJ2-3
D: .
V: TRBV18
CDR3: CASSPGSVDTQYF
DNA: TGTGCCAGCTCACCAGGGTCGGTAGATACGCAGTATTTT

size: .
J: TRBJ2-5
D: .
V: TRBV7-2
CDR3: CASSLDVRTEETQYF
DNA: TGTGCCAGCAGCTTAGATGTCCGGACAGAGGAGACCCAGTACTTC

size: .
J: TRBJ1-6
D: .
V: TRBV6-2/TRBV6-3
CDR3: CASSSAASPLHF
DNA: TGTGCCAGCAGCTCGGCGGCCTCACCCCTCCACTTT

size: .
J: TRBJ2-3
D: .
V: TRBV5-1
CDR3: CASSSRQSTQYF
DNA: TGCGCCAGCAGCTCCCGGCAGTCTACGCAGTATTTT

size: .
J: TRBJ2-7
D: TRBD1
V: TRBV12-3/TRBV12-4
CDR3: CASSWGQDPTYEQYF
DNA: TGTGCCAGCTCCTGGGGACAGGACCCCACCTACGAGCAGTACTTC

size: .
J: TRBJ2-7
D: TRBD2
V: TRBV27
CDR3: CASSLRTSGIGEQYF
DNA: TGTGCCAGCAGTCTTCGGACTAGCGGGATAGGAGAGCAGTACTTC

size: .
J: TRBJ2-3
D: .
V: TRBV19
CDR3: CASSRLGTNTDTQYF
DNA: TGTGCCAGTAGTCGACTAGGGACGAACACAGATACGCAGTATTTT

size: .
J: TRBJ2-1
D: TRBD2
V: TRBV29-1
CDR3: CSVGGGRSYNEQFF
DNA: TGCAGCGTTGGGGGGGGTCGCTCCTACAATGAGCAGTTCTTC

size: few
J: TRBJ2-5
D: TRBD2
V: TRBV12-3/TRBV12-4
CDR3: CASSYHSGRAGETQYF
DNA: TGTGCCAGCAGCTACCATAGCGGGAGAGCGGGAGAGACCCAGTACTTC

size: few
J: TRBJ2-1
D: TRBD2
V: TRBV7-9
CDR3: CASSLYGRLRNEQFF
DNA: TGTGCCAGCAGCTTATACGGGAGGTTGCGCAATGAGCAGTTCTTC

size: few
J: TRBJ2-5
D: .
V: TRBV7-2
CDR3: CASSLGMGRTQYF
DNA: TGTGCCAGCAGCTTAGGAATGGGCAGGACCCAGTACTTC

size: few
J: TRBJ2-2
D: .
V: TRBV27
CDR3: CASAGTNTGELFF
DNA: TGTGCCAGCGCTGGGACGAACACCGGGGAGCTGTTTTTT

size: .
J: TRBJ2-4
D: .
V: TRBV6-5
CDR3: CASTRDPPLRYF
DNA: TGTGCCAGCACCCGGGACCCCCCTTTGCGGTACTTC

size: few
J: TRBJ1-1
D: .
V: TRBV19
CDR3: CASRGSSRRAGEAFF
DNA: TGTGCCAGTAGGGGCAGCTCTCGTCGGGCCGGTGAAGCTTTCTTT

size: .
J: TRBJ2-7
D: TRBD1
V: TRBV10-3
CDR3: CAISRDSEQYF
DNA: TGTGCCATCAGTCGGGACAGCGAGCAGTACTTC

size: few
J: TRBJ2-1
D: TRBD2
V: TRBV7-9
CDR3: CASSLEGTTVYNEQFF
DNA: TGTGCCAGCAGCTTGGAGGGGACTACCGTTTACAATGAGCAGTTCTTC

size: few
J: TRBJ2-7
D: .
V: TRBV7-2
CDR3: CASSLMDYEQYF
DNA: TGTGCCAGCAGCTTAATGGACTACGAGCAGTACTTC

size: .
J: TRBJ2-5
D: .
V: TRBV9
CDR3: CASSVVIQGGTQYF
DNA: TGTGCCAGCAGCGTAGTTATCCAGGGGGGGACCCAGTACTTC

size: few
J: TRBJ1-5
D: TRBD1
V: TRBV7-2
CDR3: CASSQGDSRNQPQHF
DNA: TGTGCCAGCAGCCAAGGGGACAGTAGAAATCAGCCCCAGCATTTT

size: .
J: TRBJ2-1
D: TRBD1
V: TRBV15
CDR3: CATQGVGNNEQFF
DNA: TGTGCCACCCAGGGGGTGGGCAACAATGAGCAGTTCTTC

size: .
J: TRBJ2-1
D: TRBD2
V: TRBV20-1
CDR3: CSALTSASGSYNEQFF
DNA: TGCAGTGCGCTGACCTCGGCTAGCGGGTCCTACAATGAGCAGTTCTTC

size: .
J: TRBJ1-4
D: .
V: TRBV21-1
CDR3: CASSKAGMGETNEKLFF
DNA: TGTGCCAGCAGCAAAGCAGGGATGGGAGAAACTAATGAAAAACTGTTTTTT

size: few
J: TRBJ1-1
D: TRBD1
V: TRBV13
CDR3: CASSARGRGDVEAFF
DNA: TGTGCCAGCAGCGCAAGGGGCAGGGGGGATGTGGAAGCTTTCTTT

size: .
J: TRBJ2-3
D: .
V: TRBV20-1
CDR3: CSADEGRADTQYF
DNA: TGCAGTGCGGACGAGGGTCGGGCAGATACGCAGTATTTT

size: .
J: TRBJ1-1
D: TRBD1
V: TRBV20-1
CDR3: CSARGQINTEAFF
DNA: TGCAGTGCTAGGGGACAGATTAACACTGAAGCTTTCTTT

size: many
J: TRBJ2-1
D: .
V: TRBV5-1
CDR3: CASSGTGNEQFF
DNA: TGCGCCAGCAGCGGGACCGGCAATGAGCAGTTCTTC

size: .
J: TRBJ1-2
D: .
V: TRBV7-2
CDR3: CASSSLRADGYTF
DNA: TGTGCCAGCAGCTCGCTCCGGGCCGATGGCTACACCTTC

size: few
J: TRBJ2-7
D: TRBD2
V: TRBV11-2
CDR3: CASSPPTSGRLREQYF
DNA: TGTGCCAGCAGCCCCCCGACTAGCGGGAGGCTGCGAGAGCAGTACTTC

size: few
J: TRBJ2-3
D: .
V: TRBV4-2
CDR3: CASSQDGRGTDTQYF
DNA: TGTGCCAGCAGCCAAGATGGTAGAGGCACAGATACGCAGTATTTT

size: few
J: TRBJ2-7
D: .
V: TRBV6-6
CDR3: CASSYPNHEQYF
DNA: TGTGCCAGCAGTTACCCCAACCACGAGCAGTACTTC

size: .
J: TRBJ2-5
D: .
V: TRBV7-8
CDR3: CASSLSFSIRAETQYF
DNA: TGTGCCAGCAGCTTAAGTTTCAGCATTAGGGCAGAGACCCAGTACTTC

size: few
J: TRBJ2-1
D: TRBD2
V: TRBV20-1
CDR3: CSARVWTSSYNEQFF
DNA: TGCAGTGCTCGGGTTTGGACTAGCAGCTACAATGAGCAGTTCTTC

size: many
J: TRBJ1-1
D: .
V: TRBV7-9
CDR3: CASSLAGIEAFF
DNA: TGTGCCAGCAGCTTGGCAGGGATTGAAGCTTTCTTT

size: .
J: TRBJ1-2
D: .
V: TRBV7-2
CDR3: CASSPRRADGYTF
DNA: TGTGCCAGCAGCCCAAGGAGGGCGGATGGCTACACCTTC

size: .
J: TRBJ2-7
D: TRBD1
V: TRBV3-1
CDR3: CASSPTGAEYEQYF
DNA: TGTGCCAGCAGCCCTACAGGGGCTGAATACGAGCAGTACTTC

size: .
J: TRBJ2-1
D: .
V: TRBV6-1
CDR3: CASSMEGSSYNEQFF
DNA: TGTGCCAGCAGTATGGAGGGCAGCTCCTACAATGAGCAGTTCTTC